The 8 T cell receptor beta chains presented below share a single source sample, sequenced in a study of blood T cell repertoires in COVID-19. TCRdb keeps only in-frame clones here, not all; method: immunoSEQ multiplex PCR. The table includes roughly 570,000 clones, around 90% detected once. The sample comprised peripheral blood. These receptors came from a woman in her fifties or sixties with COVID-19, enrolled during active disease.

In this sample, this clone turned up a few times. The CDR3 DNA follows: TGTGCCAGCAGTACGCCCCCTGCGGGTTCTTACGAGCAGTACTTC. It specifies CASSTPPAGSYEQYF. This chain connects TRBV28 to TRBJ2-7, with a possible D match to TRBD2 (5 bases). CDR3 size: 15 residues. CDR1 and CDR2 from the germline V gene are MDHEN and SYDVKM. Trimming took off 5 bases at V and 4 bases at J, with 18 bases between the two ends. Filled out from reference TRBV28 and TRBJ2-7, the complete variable domain reads DVKVTQSSRYLVKRTGEKVFLECVQDMDHENMFWYRQDPGLGLRLIYFSYDVKMKEKGDIPEGYSVSREKKERFSLILESASTNQTSMYLCASSTPPAGSYEQYFGPGTRLTVT.

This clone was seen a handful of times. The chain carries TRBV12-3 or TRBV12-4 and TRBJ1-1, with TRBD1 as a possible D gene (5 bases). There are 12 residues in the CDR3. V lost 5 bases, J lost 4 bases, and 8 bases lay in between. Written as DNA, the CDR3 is TGTGCCAGCAGTGACCAGGGCACTGAAGCTTTCTTT. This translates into CASSDQGTEAFF.

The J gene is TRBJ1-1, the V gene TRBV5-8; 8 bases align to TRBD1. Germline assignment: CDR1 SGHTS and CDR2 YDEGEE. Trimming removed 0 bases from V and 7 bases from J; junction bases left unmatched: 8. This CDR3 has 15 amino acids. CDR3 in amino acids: CASSLATTGGLEAFF. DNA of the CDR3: TGTGCCAGCAGCTTGGCCACCACAGGGGGACTTGAAGCTTTCTTT.

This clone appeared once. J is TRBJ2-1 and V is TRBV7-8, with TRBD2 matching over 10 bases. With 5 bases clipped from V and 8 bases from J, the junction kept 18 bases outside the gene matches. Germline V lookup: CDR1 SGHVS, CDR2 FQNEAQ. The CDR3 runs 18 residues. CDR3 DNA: TGTGCCAGCAGCGCCCCTAGCGGGGGCAGTAAGGGGGGCTATGAGCAGTTCTTC. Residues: CASSAPSGGSKGGYEQFF.

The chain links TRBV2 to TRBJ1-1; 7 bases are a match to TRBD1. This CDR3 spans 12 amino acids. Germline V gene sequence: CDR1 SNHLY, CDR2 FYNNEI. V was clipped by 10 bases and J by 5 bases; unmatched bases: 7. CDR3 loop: CAIRQGGTEAFF. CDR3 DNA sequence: TGTGCCATCCGACAGGGAGGTACTGAAGCTTTCTTT.

CDR3 DNA sequence: TGTGCCACCAGTGATCCGGGACAGGGCGACTACGAGCAGTACTTC. As protein: CATSDPGQGDYEQYF. The chain carries TRBV24-1 and TRBJ2-7; 9 nucleotides agree with TRBD1. This CDR3 has 15 residues. V lost 3 bases, J lost 3 bases, and 5 bases stayed unmatched. The V gene's germline CDR1 is KGHDR and CDR2 SFDVKD.

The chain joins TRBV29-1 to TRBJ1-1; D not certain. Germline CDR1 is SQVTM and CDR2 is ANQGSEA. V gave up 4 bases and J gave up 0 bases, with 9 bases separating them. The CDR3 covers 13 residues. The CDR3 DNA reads TGCAGCGTTGGAACAGTCCTGAACACTGAAGCTTTCTTT. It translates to CSVGTVLNTEAFF.

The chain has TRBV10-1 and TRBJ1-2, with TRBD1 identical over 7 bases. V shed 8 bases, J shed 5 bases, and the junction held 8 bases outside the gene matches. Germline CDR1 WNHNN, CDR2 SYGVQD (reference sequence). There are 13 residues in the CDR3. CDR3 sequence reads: CASSRQGTYGYTF. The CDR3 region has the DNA TGCGCCAGCTCTCGACAGGGAACTTATGGCTACACCTTC.